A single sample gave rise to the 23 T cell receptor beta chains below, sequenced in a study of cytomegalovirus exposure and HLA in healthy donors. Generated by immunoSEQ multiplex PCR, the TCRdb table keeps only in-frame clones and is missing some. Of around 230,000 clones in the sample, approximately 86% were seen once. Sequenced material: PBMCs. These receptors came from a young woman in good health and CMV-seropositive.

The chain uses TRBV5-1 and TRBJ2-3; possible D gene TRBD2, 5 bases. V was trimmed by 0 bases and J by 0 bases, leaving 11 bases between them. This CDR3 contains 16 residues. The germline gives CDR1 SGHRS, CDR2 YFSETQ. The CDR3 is CASSLEASFSTDTQYF. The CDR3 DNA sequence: TGCGCCAGCAGCTTGGAGGCTAGCTTTAGCACAGATACGCAGTATTTT.

CDR3 sequence (DNA): TGTGCCAGCAGTGAAGGCGACATAAGCCAAGAGACCCAGTACTTC. It codes for CASSEGDISQETQYF. The gene calls are TRBV6-1 and TRBJ2-5; no reliable D call. The CDR3 has 15 amino acids. The V and J ends lost 1 base and 1 base respectively, with 10 bases between them. Germline CDR1 reads MNHNS; CDR2 reads SASEGT.

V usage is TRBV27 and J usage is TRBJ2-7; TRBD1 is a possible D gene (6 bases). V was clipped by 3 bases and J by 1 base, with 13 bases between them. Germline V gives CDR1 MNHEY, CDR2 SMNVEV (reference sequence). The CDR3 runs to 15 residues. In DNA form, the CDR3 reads TGTGCCAGCAGTTTTCAACAGGGCGTGTCCTACGAGCAGTACTTC. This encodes CASSFQQGVSYEQYF.

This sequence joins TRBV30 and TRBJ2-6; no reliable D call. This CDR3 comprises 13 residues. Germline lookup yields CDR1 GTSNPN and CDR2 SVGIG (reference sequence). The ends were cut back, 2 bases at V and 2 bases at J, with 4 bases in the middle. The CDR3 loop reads CAWSLPGANVLTF. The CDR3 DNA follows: TGTGCCTGGAGTCTCCCTGGGGCCAACGTCCTGACTTTC.

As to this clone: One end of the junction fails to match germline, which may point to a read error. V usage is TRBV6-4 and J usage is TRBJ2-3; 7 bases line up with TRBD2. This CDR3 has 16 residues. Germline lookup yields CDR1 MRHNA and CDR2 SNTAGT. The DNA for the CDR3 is TGTGCCAGCACTGACCTAGCGGTAGATAGCACAGATACGCAGTATTTT. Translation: CASTDLAVDSTDTQYF.

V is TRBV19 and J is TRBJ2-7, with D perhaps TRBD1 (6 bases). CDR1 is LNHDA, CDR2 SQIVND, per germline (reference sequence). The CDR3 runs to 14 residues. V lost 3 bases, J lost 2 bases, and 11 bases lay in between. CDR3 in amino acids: CASSILDSTYEQYF. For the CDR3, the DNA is TGTGCCAGTAGTATTTTGGACAGTACCTACGAGCAGTACTTC.

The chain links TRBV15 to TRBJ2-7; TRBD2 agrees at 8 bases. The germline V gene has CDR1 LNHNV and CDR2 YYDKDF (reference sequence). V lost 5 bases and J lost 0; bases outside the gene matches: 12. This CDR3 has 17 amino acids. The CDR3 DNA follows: TGTGCCACCAGCGTACGCTTCATAGCGGGAAGCTCCTACGAGCAGTACTTC. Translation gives CATSVRFIAGSSYEQYF.

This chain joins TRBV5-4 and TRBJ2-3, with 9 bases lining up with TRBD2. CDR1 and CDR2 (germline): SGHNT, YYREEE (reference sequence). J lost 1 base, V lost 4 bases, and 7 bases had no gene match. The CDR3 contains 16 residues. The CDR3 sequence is CASSTGWTSGTDTQYF. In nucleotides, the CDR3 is TGTGCCAGCAGCACAGGATGGACTAGCGGCACAGATACGCAGTATTTT.

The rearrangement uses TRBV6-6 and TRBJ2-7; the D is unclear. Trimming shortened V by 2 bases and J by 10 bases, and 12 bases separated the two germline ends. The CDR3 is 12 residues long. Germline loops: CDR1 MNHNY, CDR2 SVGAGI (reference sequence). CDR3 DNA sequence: TGTGCCAGCAGTTACGCGGTCGCAAAACAGTACTTC. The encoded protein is CASSYAVAKQYF.

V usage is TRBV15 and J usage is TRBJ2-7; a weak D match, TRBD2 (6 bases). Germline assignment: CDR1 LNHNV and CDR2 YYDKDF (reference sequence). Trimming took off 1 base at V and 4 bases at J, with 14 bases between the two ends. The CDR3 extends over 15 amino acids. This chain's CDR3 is CATSRGGREAYEQYF. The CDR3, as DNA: TGTGCCACCAGCAGAGGCGGCAGGGAGGCTTACGAGCAGTACTTC.

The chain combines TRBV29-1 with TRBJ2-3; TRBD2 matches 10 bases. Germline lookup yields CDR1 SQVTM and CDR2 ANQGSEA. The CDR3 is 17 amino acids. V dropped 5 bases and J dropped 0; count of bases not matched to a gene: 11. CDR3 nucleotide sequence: TGCAGCGTTTCGGGGCTAGCGGGAGTGGGGAGCACAGATACGCAGTATTTT. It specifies CSVSGLAGVGSTDTQYF.

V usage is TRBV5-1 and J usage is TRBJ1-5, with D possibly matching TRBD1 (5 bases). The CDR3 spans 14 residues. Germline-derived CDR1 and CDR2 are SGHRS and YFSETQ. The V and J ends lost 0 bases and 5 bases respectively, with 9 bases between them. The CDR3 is CASSLDSRDQPQHF. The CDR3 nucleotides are TGCGCCAGCAGCTTGGATTCCAGGGATCAGCCCCAGCATTTT.

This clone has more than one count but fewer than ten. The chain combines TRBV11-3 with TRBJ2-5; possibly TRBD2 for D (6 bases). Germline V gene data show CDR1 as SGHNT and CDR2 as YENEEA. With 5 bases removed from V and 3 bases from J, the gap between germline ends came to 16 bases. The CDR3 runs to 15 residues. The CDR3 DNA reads TGTGCCAGCAGCGGTAGGAGGGGAGGCGAAGAGACCCAGTACTTC. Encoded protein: CASSGRRGGEETQYF.

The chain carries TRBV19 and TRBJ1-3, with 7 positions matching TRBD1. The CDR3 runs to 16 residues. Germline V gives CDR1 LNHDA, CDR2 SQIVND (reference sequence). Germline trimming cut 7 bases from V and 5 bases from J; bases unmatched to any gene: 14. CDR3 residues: CASTLFNGTVRNTIYF. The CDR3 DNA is TGTGCCAGTACCCTCTTCAACGGGACAGTCCGAAACACCATATATTTT.

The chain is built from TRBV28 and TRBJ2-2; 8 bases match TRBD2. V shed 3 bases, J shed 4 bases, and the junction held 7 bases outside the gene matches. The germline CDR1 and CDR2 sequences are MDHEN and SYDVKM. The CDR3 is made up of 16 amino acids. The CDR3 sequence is CASSLPGGLATGELFF. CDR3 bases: TGTGCCAGCAGTTTGCCGGGGGGGTTGGCCACCGGGGAGCTGTTTTTT.

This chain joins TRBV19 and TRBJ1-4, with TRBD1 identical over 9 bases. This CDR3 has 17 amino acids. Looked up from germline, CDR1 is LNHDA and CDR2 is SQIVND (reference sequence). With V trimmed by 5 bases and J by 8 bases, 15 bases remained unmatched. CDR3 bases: TGTGCCAGTAGTCCCATTAGACCGGGACAGGGTGAAGAAAAACTGTTTTTT. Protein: CASSPIRPGQGEEKLFF.

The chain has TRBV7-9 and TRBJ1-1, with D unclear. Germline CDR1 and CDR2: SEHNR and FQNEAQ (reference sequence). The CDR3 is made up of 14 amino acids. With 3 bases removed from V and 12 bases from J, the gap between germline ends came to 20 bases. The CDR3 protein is CASSFDPWRLVPFF. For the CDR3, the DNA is TGTGCCAGCAGCTTCGACCCATGGCGGCTGGTACCTTTCTTT.

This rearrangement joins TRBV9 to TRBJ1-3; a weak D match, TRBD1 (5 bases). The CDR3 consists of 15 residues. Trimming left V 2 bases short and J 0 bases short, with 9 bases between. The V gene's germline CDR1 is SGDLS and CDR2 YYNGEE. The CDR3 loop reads CASSVGGPSGNTIYF. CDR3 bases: TGTGCCAGCAGCGTGGGGGGTCCCTCTGGAAACACCATATATTTT.

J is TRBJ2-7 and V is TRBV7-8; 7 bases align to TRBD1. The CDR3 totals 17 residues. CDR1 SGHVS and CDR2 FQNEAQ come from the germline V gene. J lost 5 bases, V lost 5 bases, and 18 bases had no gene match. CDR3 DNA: TGTGCCAGCAGCCCTCCTCTGTATCAGACAGGGAACCACGAGCAGTACTTC. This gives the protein CASSPPLYQTGNHEQYF.

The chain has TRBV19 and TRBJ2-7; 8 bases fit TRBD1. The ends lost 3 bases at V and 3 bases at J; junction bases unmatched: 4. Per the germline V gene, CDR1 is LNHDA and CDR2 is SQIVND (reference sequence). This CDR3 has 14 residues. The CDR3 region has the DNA TGTGCCAGTAGTATCTCCAGGGGGCACTACGAGCAGTACTTC. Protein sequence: CASSISRGHYEQYF.

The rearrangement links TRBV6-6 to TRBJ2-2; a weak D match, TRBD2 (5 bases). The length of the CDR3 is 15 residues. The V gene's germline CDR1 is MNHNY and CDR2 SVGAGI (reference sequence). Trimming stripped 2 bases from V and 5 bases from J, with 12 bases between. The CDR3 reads CASSYETPGTGELFF. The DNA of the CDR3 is TGTGCCAGCAGTTACGAGACACCGGGGACCGGGGAGCTGTTTTTT.

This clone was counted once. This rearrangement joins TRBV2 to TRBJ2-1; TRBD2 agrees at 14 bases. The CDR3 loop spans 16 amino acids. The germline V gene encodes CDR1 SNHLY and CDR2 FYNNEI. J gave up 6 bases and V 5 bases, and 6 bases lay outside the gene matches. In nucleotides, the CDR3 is TGTGCCAGCAGTAAGGGACTAGCGGGAGTGGGCAATGAGCAGTTCTTC. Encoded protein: CASSKGLAGVGNEQFF.

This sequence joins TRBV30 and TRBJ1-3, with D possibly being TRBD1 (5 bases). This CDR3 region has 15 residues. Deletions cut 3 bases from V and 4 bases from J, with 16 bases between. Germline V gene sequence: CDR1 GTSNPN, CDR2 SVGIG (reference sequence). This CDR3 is CAWRRRGYYGNTIYF. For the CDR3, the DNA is TGTGCCTGGAGGAGGCGGGGGTATTACGGAAACACCATATATTTT.